This TCR beta chain is from a study of blood T cell repertoires in COVID-19. Study overall: COVID-19 samples, acute and convalescent, were from the United States, Italy and Spain. Sources were T cells, B-cell-depleted T cells, or PBMCs; the material itself was cDNA or gDNA.

Original processing notes: Reference gene primer amplification yielded estimated nucleated cell counts. Profiled with immunoSEQ multiplex PCR; TCRdb holds only in-frame clones, not every one. V and J calls and clone size are given by that table; D and trimming were obtained from the DNA. The data hold tens of thousands of clones, with roughly 86% observed a single time. The V and J ends lost 0 bases and 3 bases, in that order; junction bases with no gene match: 3. CDR1 and CDR2 from the germline V gene are SGHRS and YFSETQ. CDR3 size: 15 residues. The sequence came from a woman older than 75 with acute or convalescent COVID-19. This chain links TRBV5-1 with TRBJ2-1; 7 nucleotides agree with TRBD2. What was sequenced was peripheral blood. The CDR3 region is CASSLERDFYNEQFF. CDR3 coding DNA: TGCGCCAGCAGCTTGGAGCGGGACTTCTACAATGAGCAGTTCTTC.